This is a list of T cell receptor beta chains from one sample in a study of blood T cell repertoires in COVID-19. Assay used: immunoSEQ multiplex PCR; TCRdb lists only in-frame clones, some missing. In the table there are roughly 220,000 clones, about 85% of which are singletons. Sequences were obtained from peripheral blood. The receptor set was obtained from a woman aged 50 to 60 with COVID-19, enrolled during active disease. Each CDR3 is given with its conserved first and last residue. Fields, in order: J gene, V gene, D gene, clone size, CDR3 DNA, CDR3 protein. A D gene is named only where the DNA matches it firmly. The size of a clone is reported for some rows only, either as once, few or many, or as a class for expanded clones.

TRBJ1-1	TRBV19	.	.	TGTGCCAGTAGTTTCCGACAGAGGAACACTGAAGCTTTCTTT	CASSFRQRNTEAFF
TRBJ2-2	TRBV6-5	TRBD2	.	TGTGCCAGCAGTCGTAGGGGGACCGGGAGGGTGTTTTTT	CASSRRGTGRVFF
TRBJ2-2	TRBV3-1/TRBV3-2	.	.	TGTGCCAGCACGAGGACCGGGGAGCTGTTTTTT	CASTRTGELFF
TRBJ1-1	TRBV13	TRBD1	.	TGTGCCAGCAGTTCGTTAAGGGGGCGCGCCGCTGAAGCTTTCTTT	CASSSLRGRAAEAFF
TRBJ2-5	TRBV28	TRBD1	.	TGTGCCAGCAGTTTCCCCCGGGACAGGGTGAAGGGAGAGACCCAGTACTTC	CASSFPRDRVKGETQYF
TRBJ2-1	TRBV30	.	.	TGTGCCTGGACGGACAACTCCTACAATGAGCAGTTCTTC	CAWTDNSYNEQFF
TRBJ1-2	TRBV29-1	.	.	TGCAGCGCTGAGCTTCGACAGAACTATGGCTACACCTTC	CSAELRQNYGYTF
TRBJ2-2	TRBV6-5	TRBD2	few	TGTGCCAGCAGGGCCGACGGGAGGAGAACCGGGGAGCTGTTTTTT	CASRADGRRTGELFF
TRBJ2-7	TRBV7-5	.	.	TGTGCCAGAAGCTTCTACAGGGTGCAGACCTACGAGCAGTACTTC	CARSFYRVQTYEQYF
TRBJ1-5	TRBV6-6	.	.	TGTGCCAGCAGTTCCGGACGGACTGATAGCAATCAGCCCCAGCATTTT	CASSSGRTDSNQPQHF
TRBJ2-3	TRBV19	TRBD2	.	TGTGCCAGTAGATTTACTAGCGGGGGTTTTACAGATACGCAGTATTTT	CASRFTSGGFTDTQYF
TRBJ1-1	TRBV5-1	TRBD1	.	TGCGCCAGCAGCTTACTTGACAGGGTGAACACTGAAGCTTTCTTT	CASSLLDRVNTEAFF
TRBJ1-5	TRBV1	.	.	TGCACCAGCAGCCCCCTGGGGAGGGCTTCAAGCAATCAGCCCCAGCATTTT	CTSSPLGRASSNQPQHF
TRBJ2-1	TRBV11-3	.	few	TGTGCCAGCAGCTTAACACAGATCAACAATGAGCAGTTCTTC	CASSLTQINNEQFF
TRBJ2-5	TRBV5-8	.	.	TGTGCCAGCAGCCAAAATGGACAAATACAAGAGACCCAGTACTTC	CASSQNGQIQETQYF
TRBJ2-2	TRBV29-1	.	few	TGCAGCGTTTTGGGTCCCCGGGGGAGAGGAAACACCGGGGAGCTGTTTTTT	CSVLGPRGRGNTGELFF
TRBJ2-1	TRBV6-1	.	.	TGTGCCAGCAGTGAGGTGGAGCACAATGAGCAGTTCTTC	CASSEVEHNEQFF
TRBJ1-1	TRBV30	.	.	TGTGCCTGGACATCCGGACAGAACACTGAAGCTTTCTTT	CAWTSGQNTEAFF
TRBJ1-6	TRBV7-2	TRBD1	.	TGTGCCAGCAGCTCCCGCTCGGACAGGGACTCCACCCTCCACTTT	CASSSRSDRDSTLHF
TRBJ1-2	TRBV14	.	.	TGTGCCAGCAGCCAAGCGTCCTATGGCTACACCTTC	CASSQASYGYTF
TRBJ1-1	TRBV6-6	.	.	TGTGCCAGCAGTTACGGATTGGACAGAGCTTTCTTT	CASSYGLDRAFF
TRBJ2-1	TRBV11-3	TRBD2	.	TGTGCCAGCAGCTTAGTAGTCACAGCGGGGGGGAGAGGCAATGAGCAGTTCTTC	CASSLVVTAGGRGNEQFF
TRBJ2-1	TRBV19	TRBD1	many	TGTGCCAGCAGCGTCGGGACAGGGTCTGTGGTGCAGTTCTTC	CASSVGTGSVVQFF
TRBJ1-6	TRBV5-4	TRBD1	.	TGTGCCAGCAGCTTGGACCTAGACAGGGGATCACCCCTCCACTTT	CASSLDLDRGSPLHF
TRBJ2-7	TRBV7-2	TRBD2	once	TGTGCCAGCAGCTTCGGGGGGGGTATCTTATACGAGCAGTACTTC	CASSFGGGILYEQYF